A selection of T cell receptor beta chains follows, all from one sample in a study of cytomegalovirus exposure and HLA in healthy donors. Profiling relied on immunoSEQ multiplex PCR, and the TCRdb table lists in-frame clones only, not all of them. The sample contains approximately 140,000 clones, approximately 80% of which appear only once. The sequencing sample was made of PBMCs. The receptor set was obtained from a girl under 10 years old in good health and CMV-seronegative. Both conserved end residues are part of each CDR3. D genes are given only for firm matches.

v_gene	j_gene	d_gene	CDR3nt	CDR3aa
TRBV7-9	TRBJ2-2	TRBD1	TGTGCCAGCAGCCCATACAGGGGCGCCGGGGAGCTGTTTTTT	CASSPYRGAGELFF
TRBV28	TRBJ2-7	TRBD1	TGTGCCAGCAGTCCCCGCACCGGGACAGGGTTTGCCATAGTGGGATACGAGCAGTACTTC	CASSPRTGTGFAIVGYEQYF
TRBV5-1	TRBJ1-5	.	TGCGCCAGCAGCCTAACAGGGATAGCCAGCAATCAGCCCCAGCATTTT	CASSLTGIASNQPQHF
TRBV5-1	TRBJ2-7	.	TGCGCCAGCAGCTTGGCCAGTTTGGGGCACGGGCGGACCTACGAGCAGTACTTC	CASSLASLGHGRTYEQYF
TRBV4-2	TRBJ1-6	TRBD1	TGTGCCAGCAGCCCCTGGACAGGAAATAATTCACCCCTCCACTTT	CASSPWTGNNSPLHF
TRBV7-9	TRBJ2-5	.	TGTGCCAGCAGATGGTCGGGGGAGACGGAAGAGACCCAGTACTTC	CASRWSGETEETQYF
TRBV7-3	TRBJ2-1	.	TGTGCCAGCAGCCGACTCGGAGGTGAGCAGTTCTTC	CASSRLGGEQFF
TRBV30	TRBJ2-3	TRBD2	TGTGCCTGGAGTGTATCGGGGGGACCTCGGGGTGGGAGAGGTGATACGCAGTATTTT	CAWSVSGGPRGGRGDTQYF
TRBV7-3	TRBJ2-5	.	TGTGCCAGCAGCTTAAGTCACTCACAAGAGACCCAGTACTTC	CASSLSHSQETQYF
TRBV10-2	TRBJ2-1	TRBD2	TGCGCCAGCAGTAGGCTAGCGGGAATCAATGAGCAGTTCTTC	CASSRLAGINEQFF
TRBV7-9	TRBJ2-7	TRBD1	TGTGCCAGCAGCGAACGAACTCAGGGGGCTGACGAGCAGTACTTC	CASSERTQGADEQYF
TRBV5-4	TRBJ2-1	TRBD1	TGTGCCAGCAGCTTCGGACAGGGGGGGCTAGATGAGCAGTTCTTC	CASSFGQGGLDEQFF
TRBV5-3	TRBJ2-2	.	TGTGCCAGAAGCCCCCGGACAGCGCATCCCCCGAACACCGGGGAGCTGTTTTTT	CARSPRTAHPPNTGELFF
TRBV11-2	TRBJ2-1	TRBD2	TGTGCCAGCAGCCCGACGCGCCGGGACTATCTGAACAATGAGCAGTTCTTC	CASSPTRRDYLNNEQFF